This T cell receptor (beta chain) was sequenced in a study of blood T cell repertoires in COVID-19. This clone has just a few counts. Sequencing used immunoSEQ multiplex PCR; TCRdb keeps in-frame clones, though not all of them. The table includes around 300,000 clones, 70% to 90% detected once. Sequences were obtained from PBMCs or T cells enriched from blood (not recorded which). The sequence was collected from a woman aged 40-49 years who had recovered from COVID-19.

Written as DNA, the CDR3 is TGTGCCAGCAGCTTAGGCCGGGAGGTCCCCAAGGGGGAGACCCAGTACTTC. This gives the protein CASSLGREVPKGETQYF. The chain couples TRBV7-9 to TRBJ2-5, with 7 bases fitting TRBD2. Looked up from germline, CDR1 is SEHNR and CDR2 is FQNEAQ (reference sequence). The CDR3 runs 17 residues. V shed 1 base, J shed 5 bases, and the junction held 13 bases outside the gene matches.